One and the same sample provided the 28 T cell receptor beta chains below, sequenced in a study of neurological immune-mediated disorders. Each CDR3 protein gets one entry after TCRdb re-called the 5' RACE reads with MiXCR. Of about 55,000 distinct CDR3 sequences in the sample, 3.5% to 4% were seen once. Specimen: CD4+ T cells from blood. These receptors all come from a woman in her forties with multiple sclerosis.

This clonotype was seen many times. V and J are TRBV5-1 and TRBJ1-2; the D is unclear. V shed 0 bases and J shed 8 bases, with 11 bases lying between them. CDR1 and CDR2 (germline): SGHRS, YFSETQ. CDR3 size: 13 residues. The chain's CDR3 is CASSLAGERGYTF. DNA for the CDR3: TGCGCCAGCAGCTTGGCGGGAGAGAGGGGCTACACCTTC.

CDR3 in amino acids: CASSDPGGQGAETQYF. The CDR3 region has the DNA TGCGCCAGCAGTGACCCAGGCGGACAGGGAGCAGAGACCCAGTACTTC. The rearrangement uses TRBV10-2 and TRBJ2-5; 8 nucleotides line up with TRBD1. The CDR3 totals 16 residues. Unmatched junction bases numbered 10, after V lost 3 bases and J lost 4 bases. Germline CDR1 WSHSY, CDR2 SAAADI.

In its sample, this clonotype was seen many times. CDR3 coding DNA: TGCGCCAGCAGCTTGGGGCAGTCCACTGAAGCTTTCTTT. Translation gives CASSLGQSTEAFF. This chain joins TRBV5-1 and TRBJ1-1; D not resolved. Trimming pared 0 bases from V and 4 bases from J, leaving 7 bases between. The germline V gene encodes CDR1 SGHRS and CDR2 YFSETQ. The CDR3 contains 13 residues.

This clonotype appeared many times. This chain links TRBV5-1 with TRBJ1-3, with TRBD1 identical over 8 bases. From germline, CDR1 is SGHRS and CDR2 YFSETQ. The CDR3 has 16 amino acids. With 0 bases clipped from V and 6 bases from J, the junction kept 8 bases outside the gene matches. Here the CDR3 reads CASSLAPAGGKNTIYF. The CDR3 DNA is TGCGCCAGCAGCTTGGCCCCGGCAGGGGGCAAAAACACCATATATTTT.

This clonotype was seen many times. The rearrangement uses TRBV9 and TRBJ1-4; D remains ambiguous. Germline CDR1 is SGDLS and CDR2 is YYNGEE. The CDR3 has 15 amino acids. V dropped 1 base and J dropped 4 bases, with 11 bases sitting between them. The CDR3 spells CASSVRKERNEKLFF. Here the CDR3 DNA reads TGTGCCAGCAGCGTACGAAAGGAGCGTAATGAAAAACTGTTTTTT.

This clonotype was counted many times. The rearrangement uses TRBV10-3 and TRBJ2-7; TRBD1 matches at 10 bases. The CDR3 has 15 residues. Germline V CDR1 and CDR2: ENHRY, SYGVKD. With 2 bases clipped from V and 3 bases from J, the junction kept 4 bases outside the gene matches. The CDR3 reads CAISEQGTGVYEQYF. In DNA, the CDR3 is TGTGCCATCAGTGAGCAGGGGACAGGGGTCTACGAGCAGTACTTC.

This clonotype was recorded many times. The rearrangement links TRBV5-1 to TRBJ2-2; D is ambiguous. V lost 0 bases to trimming and J lost 0 bases, with 3 bases between them. The CDR3 spans 14 residues. Germline-derived CDR1 and CDR2 are SGHRS and YFSETQ. The DNA of the CDR3 is TGCGCCAGCAGCTTGGACGCGAACACCGGGGAGCTGTTTTTT. It specifies CASSLDANTGELFF.

Of note for this clonotype: The junction departs from the called germline gene at one end, perhaps through a read error. V is TRBV7-9 and J is TRBJ2-2; D is unclear. CDR3 length equals 12 residues. The germline gives CDR1 SEHNR, CDR2 FQNEAQ (reference sequence). The chain's CDR3 is CASSLGTVELFF. The CDR3, as DNA: TGTGCCAGCAGCTTAGGCACCGTGGAGCTGTTTTTT.

In its sample, this clonotype was seen many times. The chain has TRBV11-2 and TRBJ2-7; D gene uncertain. Germline V gives CDR1 SGHAT, CDR2 FQNNGV. V gave up 3 bases and J gave up 0 bases, with 6 bases separating them. This CDR3 contains 13 residues. The CDR3 DNA sequence: TGTGCCAGCAGCTTTATAAGCTCCTACGAGCAGTACTTC. Its protein product is CASSFISSYEQYF.

This clonotype occurred many times. The chain combines TRBV24-1 with TRBJ2-3, with D perhaps TRBD2 (6 bases). CDR3 length equals 14 residues. Germline loops: CDR1 KGHDR, CDR2 SFDVKD. V was clipped by 5 bases and J by 3 bases, with 11 bases between them. CDR3 nucleotides: TGTGCCACCAGTGTTACAGGAGGGACAGATACGCAGTATTTT. Encoded protein: CATSVTGGTDTQYF.

Comment on this clonotype: No DNA is shown, since the ends of the CDR3 on it are uncertain; the CDR3 is the one TCRdb lists. J is TRBJ2-1 and V is TRBV5-1; the D call in the table, TRBD1, was not verified against the DNA. Germline V gene sequence: CDR1 SGHRS, CDR2 YFSETQ. The CDR3 sequence runs 23 residues, both termini included. CDR3 amino acids: CASSFYICSARHRDRALSGEQFF.

This clonotype was seen repeatedly, ten times or more. V is TRBV4-1 and J is TRBJ2-3; 9 nucleotides align to TRBD1. The trim removed 5 bases at V and 2 bases at J, leaving 5 bases unmatched. The CDR3 length is 15 residues. Germline CDR1 is MGHRA and CDR2 is YSYEKL. For the CDR3, the DNA is TGCGCCAGCAGCAGGACAGGGGAATACACAGATACGCAGTATTTT. It encodes CASSRTGEYTDTQYF.

This clonotype came up many times. The rearrangement joins TRBV5-6 to TRBJ2-3; D is unclear. The CDR3 has 15 residues. Trimming cost V 0 bases and J 2 bases, with 10 bases left between them. Germline CDR1 is SGHDT and CDR2 is YYEEEE. CDR3 protein: CASSLGVRNTDTQYF. CDR3 coding DNA: TGTGCCAGCAGCTTGGGGGTCAGGAACACAGATACGCAGTATTTT. The variable domain in full, completed from reference TRBV5-6 and TRBJ2-3, reads DAGVTQSPTHLIKTRGQQVTLRCSPKSGHDTVSWYQQALGQGPQFIFQYYEEEERQRGNFPDRFSGHQFPNYSSELNVNALLLGDSALYLCASSLGVRNTDTQYFGPGTRLTVL.

This clonotype was counted many times. The V call is TRBV10-3, the J call TRBJ1-6; no firm D call. This CDR3 region has 15 residues. The germline CDR1 and CDR2 sequences are ENHRY and SYGVKD. Trimming shortened V by 4 bases and J by 7 bases, and 14 bases separated the two germline ends. CDR3 bases: TGTGCCATCAGTGGTCCGAACGACGGGAATTCACCCCTCCACTTT. Translating gives CAISGPNDGNSPLHF.

Notes on this clonotype: No DNA is shown, since the ends of the CDR3 on it are uncertain; the CDR3 is the one TCRdb lists. The rearrangement uses TRBV5-4 and TRBJ2-7; the D call in the table, TRBD1, was not verified against the DNA. Ends included, the CDR3 has 23 residues. The germline V gene has CDR1 SGHNT and CDR2 YYREEE (reference sequence). The CDR3 sequence: CASSLPLRTGANVLTFGPGEQYF.

Ten or more counts support this clonotype. J is TRBJ2-1 and V is TRBV11-2; TRBD2 matches at 9 bases. Looked up from germline, CDR1 is SGHAT and CDR2 is FQNNGV. Germline trimming cut 3 bases from V and 5 bases from J; bases unmatched to any gene: 11. The CDR3 length is 17 residues. CDR3 nucleotides: TGTGCCAGCAGCTTCTATGGATTAGCGGGGGCCCACAATGAGCAGTTCTTC. It is translated as CASSFYGLAGAHNEQFF. Variable domain in full (rest from reference TRBV11-2 and TRBJ2-1): EAGVAQSPRYKIIEKRQSVAFWCNPISGHATLYWYQQILGQGPKLLIQFQNNGVVDDSQLPKDRFSAERLKGVDSTLKIQPAKLEDSAVYLCASSFYGLAGAHNEQFFGPGTRLTVL.

This clonotype has ten or more counts. This chain uses TRBV5-1 with TRBJ2-1, with D hard to call. The length of the CDR3 is 16 residues. V lost 2 bases, J lost 7 bases, and 19 bases lay in between. Germline CDR1 is SGHRS and CDR2 is YFSETQ. In DNA, the CDR3 is TGCGCCAGCAGCTTACAGACTGCGGCCCTACTTAATGAGCAGTTCTTC. Its protein product is CASSLQTAALLNEQFF.

This clonotype occurred many times. V is TRBV13 and J is TRBJ1-1; tentatively, D is TRBD1 (6 bases). The CDR3 consists of 15 residues. V shed 2 bases and J shed 4 bases, with 14 bases lying between them. The germline V gene has CDR1 PRHDT and CDR2 FYEKMQ (reference sequence). CDR3 protein: CASSLRGGGSTEAFF. Written as DNA, the CDR3 is TGTGCCAGCAGCTTAAGGGGGGGGGGAAGCACTGAAGCTTTCTTT. Based on the CDR3 plus reference TRBV13 and TRBJ1-1, the full variable domain is AAGVIQSPRHLIKEKRETATLKCYPIPRHDTVYWYQQGPGQDPQFLISFYEKMQSDKGSIPDRFSAQQFSDYHSELNMSSLELGDSALYFCASSLRGGGSTEAFFGQGTRLTVV.

This clonotype was observed at least ten times. The chain links TRBV12-3 or TRBV12-4 to TRBJ1-4; D unclear. V was shortened by 8 bases and J by 7 bases, with 17 bases between the two germline ends. This CDR3 region has 14 residues. The CDR3 protein is CASRYAGSGEKLFF. The CDR3 coding sequence is TGTGCCAGCCGATATGCGGGTAGTGGTGAAAAACTGTTTTTT.

This clonotype was observed at least ten times. The chain has TRBV7-8 and TRBJ1-4; D unresolved. Germline-derived CDR1 and CDR2 are SGHVS and FQNEAQ. The CDR3 is 13 residues long. Trimming pared 6 bases from V and 8 bases from J, leaving 13 bases between. The CDR3 protein is CASRRLGREKLFF. For the CDR3, the DNA is TGTGCCAGCAGGAGATTAGGGAGGGAAAAACTGTTTTTT.

This clonotype was found a few times. The V gene is TRBV18, the J gene TRBJ2-7; 10 bases match TRBD2. Germline-derived CDR1 and CDR2 are KGHSH and LQKENI. This CDR3 is built from 15 residues. With V trimmed by 3 bases and J by 4 bases, 6 bases remained unmatched. The DNA of the CDR3 is TGTGCCAGCTCACCCCCACTAGCGGGAACTTACGAGCAGTACTTC. This gives the protein CASSPPLAGTYEQYF.

This clonotype was observed many times. In DNA form, the CDR3 reads TGCAGTGGGGCAGCGAGCGGGGGGGTCGGTACGCAGTATTTT. Encoded protein: CSGAASGGVGTQYF. The chain joins TRBV20-1 to TRBJ2-3; 10 bases agree with TRBD2. Germline CDR1 is DFQATT and CDR2 is SNEGSKA (reference sequence). The J segment lost 8 bases and the V segment lost 7 bases, leaving 12 bases of the junction unmatched. The CDR3 contains 14 residues.

The sample holds many counts of this clonotype. This chain joins TRBV18 and TRBJ2-7; maybe TRBD2 (7 bases). V gave up 0 bases and J gave up 1 base, with 13 bases separating them. Germline V gene lookup returns CDR1 KGHSH and CDR2 LQKENI. This CDR3 has 16 residues. CDR3 in amino acids: CASSPPGGGRSYEQYF. As DNA, the CDR3 is TGTGCCAGCTCACCACCAGGGGGGGGCCGATCCTACGAGCAGTACTTC. Looking up the rest from reference TRBV18 and TRBJ2-7 gives the full variable domain: NAGVMQNPRHLVRRRGQEARLRCSPMKGHSHVYWYRQLPEEGLKFMVYLQKENIIDESGMPKERFSAEFPKEGPSILRIQQVVRGDSAAYFCASSPPGGGRSYEQYFGPGTRLTVT.

This clonotype was counted ten times or more. This sequence joins TRBV18 and TRBJ1-5; 7 bases line up with TRBD1. J gave up 1 base and V 6 bases, and 3 bases lay outside the gene matches. The CDR3 sequence is 14 residues long. The germline V gene has CDR1 KGHSH and CDR2 LQKENI. CDR3 bases: TGTGCCAGCTCCGAACAGGGGAGCAATCAGCCCCAGCATTTT. Translated: CASSEQGSNQPQHF.

This clonotype was seen at least ten times. The V and J genes are TRBV5-1 and TRBJ2-5; 10 nucleotides match TRBD2. There are 14 residues in the CDR3. The junction had 4 bases not matched to a gene; V was cut back by 8 bases and J by 0 bases. Germline CDR1 is SGHRS and CDR2 is YFSETQ. The CDR3 loop is CASFSGGYQETQYF. The CDR3 DNA follows: TGCGCCAGTTTTAGCGGGGGGTACCAAGAGACCCAGTACTTC.

Many counts were recorded for this clonotype. J is TRBJ2-7 and V is TRBV9; no reliable D call. CDR1 is SGDLS and CDR2 is YYNGEE in the germline V gene. V dropped 0 bases and J dropped 7 bases, with 11 bases sitting between them. The CDR3 runs 13 residues. The CDR3 protein is CASSVDTIGEQYF. CDR3 bases: TGTGCCAGCAGCGTAGATACCATCGGGGAGCAGTACTTC. Variable domain in full (rest from reference TRBV9 and TRBJ2-7): DSGVTQTPKHLITATGQRVTLRCSPRSGDLSVYWYQQSLDQGLQFLIQYYNGEERAKGNILERFSAQQFPDLHSELNLSSLELGDSALYFCASSVDTIGEQYFGPGTRLTVT.

The chain has TRBV4-2 and TRBJ2-7, with TRBD1 matching over 8 bases. Germline V gene data show CDR1 as LGHNA and CDR2 as YNFKEQ. With 3 bases clipped from V and 4 bases from J, the junction kept 11 bases outside the gene matches. This CDR3 has 16 residues. The CDR3 bases are TGTGCCAGCAGCCAGACGATCGACAGGGGATCGTACGAGCAGTACTTC. Protein: CASSQTIDRGSYEQYF.

Many counts were recorded for this clonotype. The chain uses TRBV24-1 and TRBJ2-5; no definite D call. V was clipped by 7 bases and J by 2 bases, with 4 bases between them. From germline, CDR1 is KGHDR and CDR2 SFDVKD. The length of the CDR3 is 11 residues. CDR3 residues: CATRVQETQYF. CDR3 nucleotides: TGTGCCACCAGAGTACAAGAGACCCAGTACTTC.